This is a list of T cell receptor beta chains from one sample in a study of cytomegalovirus exposure and HLA in healthy donors. Here immunoSEQ multiplex PCR was the method, and the copy in TCRdb shows in-frame clones only, minus some. The sample totals about 77,000 clones. Sequenced: PBMCs. These receptor sequences come from a middle-aged man in good health and CMV-seropositive. The CDR3 runs from the conserved cysteine through the conserved F or W. The D gene is left open where the match is weak.

v_gene,d_gene,j_gene,len,CDR3aa,CDR3nt
TRBV5-1,TRBD2,TRBJ2-1,14,CASSTGTNNNEQFF,TGCGCCAGCAGCACCGGGACTAATAACAATGAGCAGTTCTTC
TRBV4-2,TRBD1,TRBJ2-7,16,CASSQGSTGGSYEQYF,TGTGCCAGCAGCCAAGGCTCGACAGGGGGATCCTACGAGCAGTACTTC
TRBV12-5,-,TRBJ1-1,15,CASGLDRGTGTEAFF,TGTGCTAGTGGTTTGGACCGGGGGACGGGCACTGAAGCTTTCTTT
TRBV30,-,TRBJ1-3,14,CAWSGGGAGNTIYF,TGTGCCTGGAGTGGGGGGGGCGCAGGAAACACCATATATTTT
TRBV7-3,-,TRBJ1-2,13,CASSLNPGQGYTF,TGTGCCAGCAGCTTAAACCCAGGGCAAGGCTACACCTTC
TRBV30,-,TRBJ1-5,13,CAWSSGPSQPQHF,TGTGCCTGGAGTTCTGGGCCCAGTCAGCCCCAGCATTTT
TRBV15,-,TRBJ1-1,15,CATSSQEGSNTEAFF,TGTGCCACCAGCTCCCAGGAGGGGAGCAACACTGAAGCTTTCTTT
TRBV2,TRBD2,TRBJ2-1,16,CASSLGTSLSYNEQFF,TGTGCCAGCAGTTTAGGGACTAGCCTCTCCTACAATGAGCAGTTCTTC
TRBV6-5,-,TRBJ1-5,12,CASWDTSQPQHF,TGTGCCAGTTGGGACACTTCGCAGCCCCAGCATTTT
TRBV28,TRBD1,TRBJ2-2,16,CASSLVTGGLGGELFF,TGTGCCAGCAGTTTAGTGACAGGGGGCTTAGGCGGGGAGCTGTTTTTT
TRBV7-3,-,TRBJ2-5,14,CASSLKGAGETQYF,TGTGCCAGCAGCTTAAAAGGGGCAGGGGAGACCCAGTACTTC
TRBV12-5,-,TRBJ1-2,14,CASGVSDRSYGYTF,TGTGCTAGTGGGGTCTCTGACAGGTCCTATGGCTACACCTTC
TRBV10-1,-,TRBJ2-1,13,CAPGAPSYNEQFF,TGCGCCCCTGGGGCACCGTCCTACAATGAGCAGTTCTTC
TRBV5-1,-,TRBJ1-1,10,CASSSREAFF,TGCGCCAGCAGCTCGAGAGAAGCTTTCTTT
TRBV9,TRBD2,TRBJ2-3,17,CASSVDMRESGTDTQYF,TGTGCCAGCAGCGTAGACATGCGGGAGAGTGGCACAGATACGCAGTATTTT